This entry lists 21 T cell receptor beta chains sequenced from one sample in a study of T cells in women clearing cervical HPV infection. Some clones are missing from TCRdb's copy, which holds only in-frame ones; the method was immunoSEQ multiplex PCR. Its table records about 28,000 clones. Sequences were obtained from blood buffy coat. These receptors originate from a woman aged 18 to 69 with a cervical HPV16 infection that either progressed to CIN3+ or cleared (not recorded which).

Turning to this clone: The sequenced fragment ends 3 residues before the CDR3 boundary, so the rest is inferred from the germline J gene. This chain uses TRBV5-1 with TRBJ2-3; D is unclear. This CDR3 has 12 amino acids. Germline V gene lookup returns CDR1 SGHRS and CDR2 YFSETQ. V gave up 4 bases and J gave up 2 bases, with 5 bases separating them. The CDR3: CASSQNTDTQYF. Partial CDR3 DNA: TGCGCCAGCAGCCAAAACACAGATACG. The whole variable domain, filled in from reference TRBV5-1 and TRBJ2-3, reads KAGVTQTPRYLIKTRGQQVTLSCSPISGHRSVSWYQQTPGQGLQFLFEYFSETQRNKGNFPGRFSGRQFSNSRSEMNVSTLELGDSALYLCASSQNTDTQYFGPGTRLTVL.

Note on this clone: The read halts 3 residues ahead of the CDR3 end, with the missing end drawn from the germline J gene. This rearrangement joins TRBV5-4 to TRBJ2-2, with D possibly TRBD1 on 6 matching bases. Germline assignment: CDR1 SGHNT and CDR2 YYREEE (reference sequence). The CDR3 has 15 amino acids. Trimming took 4 bases from V and 1 from J, leaving 11 bases between them. The CDR3 sequence is CASSPIQGNTGELFF. The covered CDR3 bases are TGTGCCAGCAGCCCTATACAGGGGAACACCGGGGAG.

On this clone: The read is 3 residues too short to cover the CDR3 end, so that end is filled in from the germline J gene. The chain employs TRBV5-1 and TRBJ1-1, with TRBD1 matching 7 bases. CDR1 is SGHRS, CDR2 YFSETQ, per germline. V trimming: 7 bases; J trimming: 2 bases; junction bases outside the gene matches: 8. This CDR3 is 14 amino acids long. The sequenced CDR3 bases are TGCGCCAGCGGGTGGACAGGAGCCAACACTGAA. This translates into CASGWTGANTE. The CDR3 in full is CASGWTGANTEAFF. Variable domain in full (rest from reference TRBV5-1 and TRBJ1-1): KAGVTQTPRYLIKTRGQQVTLSCSPISGHRSVSWYQQTPGQGLQFLFEYFSETQRNKGNFPGRFSGRQFSNSRSEMNVSTLELGDSALYLCASGWTGANTEAFFGQGTRLTVV.

As for this clone: The read ends 3 residues early relative to the CDR3; the germline J gene fills the gap. The chain links TRBV14 to TRBJ2-1; no definite D call. Germline CDR1 and CDR2: SGHDN and FVKESK. The CDR3 is made up of 15 amino acids. The V end was cut by 4 bases, the J end by 3 bases, with 13 bases between. This chain's CDR3 is CASSPGRSYYNEQFF. The CDR3 bases that were read are TGTGCCAGCAGCCCGGGTCGGAGCTACTACAATGAG.

In the case of this clone: The read finishes 3 residues shy of the CDR3 end, and the germline J gene is used to complete it. The chain joins TRBV19 to TRBJ2-3; D is unclear. The CDR3 is 16 residues long. From germline, CDR1 is LNHDA and CDR2 SQIVND (reference sequence). The chain's CDR3 is CASSTRYDTANQPQYF. The sequenced CDR3 bases are TGTGCCAGTAGTACACGATACGACACCGCCAATCAGCCG.

In the case of this clone: The read terminates 3 residues before the CDR3 end, so the remaining end is supplied by the germline J gene. This chain uses TRBV19 with TRBJ2-5, with TRBD2 identical over 9 bases. The germline V gene has CDR1 LNHDA and CDR2 SQIVND (reference sequence). Trimming cost V 4 bases and J 4 bases; bases outside gene matches: 7. CDR3 size: 15 residues. CDR3 bases read: TGTGCCAGTAGTAATCGCGGGAGGGCCGGAGAGACC. Its translation is CASSNRGRAGET. The full CDR3 protein is CASSNRGRAGETQYF.

Points on this clone: The read is 3 residues too short to cover the CDR3 end, so that end is filled in from the germline J gene. The J gene is TRBJ2-4, the V gene TRBV7-6; a possible D gene is TRBD2 (6 bases). Germline values: CDR1 SGHVS, CDR2 FNYEAQ. There are 18 residues in the CDR3. The CDR3 region is CASSLFTGGILGVNGQYF. Partial CDR3 DNA: TGTGCCAGCAGCTTATTTACCGGGGGAATATTGGGCGTTAATGGT.

Note on this clone: Read coverage stops 3 residues before the CDR3 terminus; the germline J gene supplies the remainder. The chain has TRBV30 and TRBJ2-4, with 7 positions matching TRBD1. CDR3 length equals 16 residues. Germline CDR1 is GTSNPN and CDR2 is SVGIG (reference sequence). The CDR3 loop reads CAWTLSRRGQRYGQYF. The covered CDR3 bases are TGTGCCTGGACCCTATCACGCCGGGGACAGCGCTATGGT.

A note on this clone: The read ends 3 residues early relative to the CDR3; the germline J gene fills the gap. The chain recombines TRBV30 with TRBJ1-2, with D possibly matching TRBD1 (5 bases). The length of the CDR3 is 13 residues. The germline V gene encodes CDR1 GTSNPN and CDR2 SVGIG (reference sequence). The sequenced CDR3 bases are TGTGCCTGGAGCGGGGGAACCTACAATGAC. Translated, it gives CAWSGGTYND. The complete CDR3 protein is CAWSGGTYNDYTF.

On this clone itself: The read falls 3 residues short of the CDR3 end, and the missing part is taken from the germline J gene. This rearrangement joins TRBV20-1 to TRBJ2-5, with 13 positions matching TRBD2. The germline V gene encodes CDR1 DFQATT and CDR2 SNEGSKA (reference sequence). The trim removed 0 bases at V and 5 bases at J, leaving 6 bases unmatched. The CDR3 has 16 amino acids. The CDR3 region is CSARDRGLAGEETQYF. The DNA read from the CDR3 is TGCAGTGCTAGAGATAGAGGACTAGCGGGAGAGGAGACC.

On this clone itself: From the germline J gene comes the end of the CDR3, since the read stops 3 residues before it. This chain connects TRBV5-1 to TRBJ2-1, with 8 bases matching TRBD2. The J segment lost 3 bases and the V segment lost 2 bases, leaving 4 bases of the junction unmatched. The length of the CDR3 is 15 residues. Germline V gene lookup returns CDR1 SGHRS and CDR2 YFSETQ. The CDR3 loop is CASSFIAGGYNEQFF. CDR3 bases read: TGCGCCAGCAGCTTCATTGCGGGAGGCTACAATGAG.

Of note for this clone: The read gets to within 3 residues of the CDR3 end, and the germline J gene fills in the rest. The chain employs TRBV5-1 and TRBJ2-3; 14 bases fit TRBD2. Germline CDR1 reads SGHRS; CDR2 reads YFSETQ. This CDR3 comprises 18 residues. The covered CDR3 bases are TGCGCCAGCAGCTCTAGACTAGCGGGAGGGCCCTCGGTGGAGACG. This gives the protein CASSSRLAGGPSVET. The full CDR3 sequence reads CASSSRLAGGPSVETQYF.

Note on this clone: The CDR3 end falls 3 residues outside the read, so it is completed with the germline J gene. This chain uses TRBV2 with TRBJ1-6; TRBD1 matches at 7 bases. CDR1 and CDR2 from the germline V gene are SNHLY and FYNNEI. This CDR3 contains 17 residues. After removal of 7 bases from V and 8 bases from J, the junction contained 17 bases not matched to a gene. Here the CDR3 reads CASTSDRQGHRDSPLHF. The DNA read from the CDR3 is TGTGCCAGCACTTCCGACAGACAGGGTCATAGGGATTCACCC.

Turning to this clone: The missing CDR3 end, 3 residues past where the read stops, is filled in from the germline J gene. V gene TRBV20-1 combines with J gene TRBJ2-7; D may be TRBD1 (5 bases). The CDR3 loop spans 14 amino acids. Between the trimmed V and J ends, which lost 5 bases and 3 bases, there was a span of 17 bases. Per germline, CDR1 DFQATT and CDR2 SNEGSKA (reference sequence). CDR3 in amino acids: CSAPYGTGSYEQYF. The sequenced CDR3 bases are TGCAGTGCTCCCTACGGAACAGGCAGCTACGAG.

With respect to this clone: Sequencing ends 3 residues short of the CDR3 end; the germline J gene provides the rest. V is TRBV9 and J is TRBJ2-5, with D tentatively TRBD1 (6 bases). The V end lost 3 bases, the J end lost 0 bases, and 15 bases lay between the germline ends. CDR1 is SGDLS, CDR2 YYNGEE, per germline. This CDR3 is built from 16 residues. This CDR3 is CASSADRTAYQETQYF. CDR3 DNA, as far as it was read: TGTGCCAGCAGCGCGGACAGAACAGCGTACCAAGAGACC.

Comments on this clone: The read halts 3 residues ahead of the CDR3 end, with the missing end drawn from the germline J gene. The chain is built from TRBV12-3 or TRBV12-4 and TRBJ2-3, with TRBD1 as a possible D gene (6 bases). This CDR3 has 11 amino acids. V was pared by 8 bases and J by 8 bases, with 11 bases between. The covered CDR3 bases are TGTGCCAGCTCTACAGGGCCTACG. This encodes CASSTGPT. The complete CDR3 protein is CASSTGPTQYF.

As regards this clone: The read terminates 3 residues ahead of where the CDR3 ends, so the germline J gene completes it. The chain uses TRBV20-1 and TRBJ2-2; 12 nucleotides line up with TRBD2. V gave up 6 bases and J gave up 6 bases; unmatched junction bases: 8. CDR1 is DFQATT, CDR2 SNEGSKA, per germline (reference sequence). There are 15 residues in the CDR3. CDR3 in amino acids: CSAATSGRSAGELFF. The CDR3 DNA, read in part, is TGCAGTGCCGCGACTAGCGGGAGAAGTGCCGGGGAG.

Concerning this clone itself: A junction end diverges from the germline sequence, so it may reflect a read error. From the germline J gene comes the end of the CDR3, since the read stops 3 residues before it. This sample includes further DNA sequences coding for the same CDR3. The gene calls are TRBV2 and TRBJ1-3, with a weak D call TRBD1 (6 bases). The CDR3 sequence is 16 residues long. CDR1 and CDR2 (germline): SNHLY, FYNNEI. CDR3 residues: CASSERQGSSGNTIYF. CDR3 DNA, as far as it was read: TGTGCCAGCAGTGAAAGGCAGGGGAGCTCTGGAAACACT.

Remarks on this clone: The read falls 3 residues short of the CDR3 end, and the missing part is taken from the germline J gene. The V gene is TRBV19, the J gene TRBJ2-1, with 9 bases matching TRBD1. CDR1 is LNHDA and CDR2 is SQIVND in the germline V gene (reference sequence). With 7 bases clipped from V and 0 bases from J, the junction kept 4 bases outside the gene matches. The CDR3 has 15 amino acids. This chain's CDR3 is CASTPDRGSYNEQFF. The CDR3 bases that were read are TGTGCCAGTACTCCGGACAGGGGCTCCTACAATGAG.

Concerning this clone: The read stops 3 residues short of the end of the CDR3; the missing end is completed from the germline J gene. V gene TRBV18 combines with J gene TRBJ1-1; D gene unclear. CDR1 KGHSH and CDR2 LQKENI come from the germline V gene. The CDR3 covers 13 residues. V was clipped by 4 bases and J by 1 base, with 7 bases between them. CDR3 residues: CASSLGWNTEAFF. CDR3 DNA (partial): TGTGCCAGCTCACTGGGCTGGAACACTGAA.

To note about this clone: The missing CDR3 end, 3 residues past where the read stops, is filled in from the germline J gene. The V call is TRBV7-9, the J call TRBJ2-1; the D gene is possibly TRBD1 (5 bases). Per the germline V gene, CDR1 is SEHNR and CDR2 is FQNEAQ (reference sequence). V gave up 1 base and J gave up 6 bases, with 10 bases separating them. The CDR3 covers 14 residues. The CDR3 protein is CASSLDGAVNEQFF. The CDR3 bases that were read are TGTGCCAGCAGCTTAGATGGGGCAGTCAATGAG.